These T cell receptor beta chains were read from a single sample in a study of technical replicates of blood from several donors. This table comes from immunoSEQ multiplex PCR, and its TCRdb copy is limited to in-frame clones, with some not included. The repertoire includes more than 65,000 clones, 91% of them detected once, and 0.3% to 0.45% sits in the top ten. Sequencing was done on a sample of T cells isolated from PBMCs. Receptors originate from a human donor in good health. Both conserved end residues are part of each CDR3. D genes are given only for firm matches. Not all rows give a size; the values are once, few, many and, for expanded clones, a class.

-,TRBJ2-3,TRBV5-4,-,TGTGCCAGCAGCTTTAGCGGCACAGATACGCAGTATTTT,CASSFSGTDTQYF
-,TRBJ1-5,TRBV7-9,-,TGTGCCAGCAGCTTAGCTGGGCTGAATCAGCCCCAGCATTTT,CASSLAGLNQPQHF
-,TRBJ1-2,TRBV30,-,TGTGCCTGCTCGAGGGGGATCAACTATGGCTACACCTTC,CACSRGINYGYTF
TRBD2,TRBJ2-7,TRBV2,-,TGTGCCAGCAGTGTAGGGACTAGCGGGAGCACCTACGAGCAGTACTTC,CASSVGTSGSTYEQYF
-,TRBJ2-7,TRBV6-5,-,TGTGCCAGCAGACAGACAGCAGCCTACGAGCAGTACTTC,CASRQTAAYEQYF
TRBD1,TRBJ1-1,TRBV6-5,-,TGTGCCACGCAACAGGGGCTGGGGAACACTGAAGCTTTCTTT,CATQQGLGNTEAFF
TRBD1,TRBJ1-5,TRBV19,-,TGTGCCAGTAGCCTAAAGACAGGGGCTCAGCAGCCCCAGCATTTT,CASSLKTGAQQPQHF
TRBD1,TRBJ1-2,TRBV6-5,-,TGTGCCAGCAGTTCCTACCGGGACAGGGTGGATGGCTACACCTTC,CASSSYRDRVDGYTF
-,TRBJ1-1,TRBV19,-,TGTGCCAGTAGTGTACAGGGATCTGAAGCTTTCTTT,CASSVQGSEAFF
-,TRBJ1-1,TRBV7-9,-,TGTGCCAGCAGCTTAGAAGGGGGAGTCACTGAAGCTTTCTTT,CASSLEGGVTEAFF
TRBD1,TRBJ2-7,TRBV5-1,-,TGCGCCAGCAGCCCCGGGACAGGCCTTTACGAGCAGTACTTC,CASSPGTGLYEQYF
-,TRBJ1-1,TRBV12-5,-,TGTGCTAGTGGTTACACCAAGAACACTGAAGCTTTCTTT,CASGYTKNTEAFF
-,TRBJ1-5,TRBV2,-,TGTGCCAGCTGTGGACAACTCAATCAGCCCCAGCATTTT,CASCGQLNQPQHF
-,TRBJ1-5,TRBV9,-,TGTGCCAGCAGCGTAGGATTGGCCGATCAGCCCCAGCATTTT,CASSVGLADQPQHF
TRBD1,TRBJ1-1,TRBV30,few,TGTGCCGGGACAGGGGATGTCACTGAAGCTTTCTTT,CAGTGDVTEAFF
TRBD1,TRBJ1-1,TRBV5-4,-,TGTGCCAGCAGCTGGCCTACAGGGGACACTGAAGCTTTCTTT,CASSWPTGDTEAFF
-,TRBJ1-3,TRBV2,-,TGTGCCGCCGGGGTCTCTGGAAACACCATATATTTT,CAAGVSGNTIYF
-,TRBJ1-1,TRBV16,-,TGTGCCAGCAGCCATCAGGGGTTTGACACTGAAGCTTTCTTT,CASSHQGFDTEAFF
-,TRBJ1-4,TRBV2,once,TGTGCCAGCGGACAGTTGAGATTGCTAGAAAAACTGTTTTTT,CASGQLRLLEKLFF
-,TRBJ2-6,TRBV28,-,TGTGCCAGCAGTTTAACCAGAGGAACTGGGGCCAACGTCCTGACTTTC,CASSLTRGTGANVLTF
-,TRBJ1-1,TRBV28,-,TGTGCCAGCAGTTTAGCGACAGTGAACACTGAAGCTTTCTTT,CASSLATVNTEAFF
TRBD1,TRBJ1-5,TRBV19,-,TGTGCCAGTAGTTACACAGGGGACAATCAGCCCCAGCATTTT,CASSYTGDNQPQHF
-,TRBJ2-7,TRBV7-9,-,TGTGCCACCAGACAGGAGGGAGCCTACGAGCAGTACTTC,CATRQEGAYEQYF
-,TRBJ1-1,TRBV30,few,TGTGCCTGGAGTGCTCACAGGAACACTGAAGCTTTCTTT,CAWSAHRNTEAFF
TRBD1,TRBJ1-1,TRBV19,few,TGTGCCAGTAGTACCCTCGGACAGGGACAGGCTGAAGCTTTCTTT,CASSTLGQGQAEAFF
-,TRBJ1-1,TRBV29-1,-,TGCAGCGTTGGAACAGGGGCTTTCTTT,CSVGTGAFF
-,TRBJ1-4,TRBV7-2,once,TGTGCCAGCAGCTTAGATAGCGCTAATGAAAAACTGTTTTTT,CASSLDSANEKLFF
-,TRBJ1-2,TRBV28,-,TGTGCCAGCAGGGTGACAGGCAACTATGGCTACACCTTC,CASRVTGNYGYTF
-,TRBJ2-2,TRBV27,-,TGTGCCAGCAGTCCTGACAGATTGAACACCGGGGAGCTGTTTTTT,CASSPDRLNTGELFF
-,TRBJ2-2,TRBV10-3,-,TGTGCCATCATGCTGGGCGGGACCCTCTCCGGGGAGCTGTTTTTT,CAIMLGGTLSGELFF
TRBD2,TRBJ2-1,TRBV7-2,-,TGTGCCAGCACGCCTTCTTCTAGCGGTTACAATGAGCAGTTCTTC,CASTPSSSGYNEQFF
-,TRBJ2-1,TRBV5-1,-,TGCGCCAGCAGCTTGACTAGTACCCTAGAACCCAATGAGCAGTTCTTC,CASSLTSTLEPNEQFF
-,TRBJ1-1,TRBV30,few,TGTGCCTGGACCGGGACACCGAACACTGAAGCTTTCTTT,CAWTGTPNTEAFF
-,TRBJ2-7,TRBV2,-,TGTGCCAGTGGGTCAAGAGGGCCCCACGAGCAGTACTTC,CASGSRGPHEQYF
TRBD2,TRBJ2-3,TRBV5-1,-,TGCGCCAGCAGCCCACTAGCGGGAGGTACCGATACGCAGTATTTT,CASSPLAGGTDTQYF
-,TRBJ1-1,TRBV28,few,TGTGCCAGCAGCGGTTACACTGAAGCTTTCTTT,CASSGYTEAFF
-,TRBJ1-2,TRBV6-5,-,TGTGCCAGCAGCCCCAACAGGCTAGCTAACTATGGCTACACCTTC,CASSPNRLANYGYTF
-,TRBJ2-1,TRBV7-2,-,TGTGCCAGCGAGAATCAGGGTTACAATGAGCAGTTCTTC,CASENQGYNEQFF
-,TRBJ2-7,TRBV4-3,-,TGCGCCAGCAGCCTGCGAGGGACCTACGAGCAGTACTTC,CASSLRGTYEQYF
-,TRBJ1-5,TRBV19,-,TGTGCCAGTAGTAGCACTACCGGCAATCAGCCCCAGCATTTT,CASSSTTGNQPQHF
TRBD1,TRBJ2-1,TRBV12-5,-,TGTGCTAGTGGTTCAGGGGGCAATGAGCAGTTCTTC,CASGSGGNEQFF